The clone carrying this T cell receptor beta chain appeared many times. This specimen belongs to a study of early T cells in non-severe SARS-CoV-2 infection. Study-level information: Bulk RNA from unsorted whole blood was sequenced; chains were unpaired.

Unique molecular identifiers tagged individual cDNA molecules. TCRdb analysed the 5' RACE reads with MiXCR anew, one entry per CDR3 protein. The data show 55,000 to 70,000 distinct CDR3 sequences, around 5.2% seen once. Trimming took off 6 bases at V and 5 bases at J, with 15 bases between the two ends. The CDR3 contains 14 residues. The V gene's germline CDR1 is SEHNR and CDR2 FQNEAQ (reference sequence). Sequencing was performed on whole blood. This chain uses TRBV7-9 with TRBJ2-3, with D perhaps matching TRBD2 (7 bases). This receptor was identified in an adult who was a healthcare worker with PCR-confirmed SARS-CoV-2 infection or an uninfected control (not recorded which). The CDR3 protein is CASRKGGGRDTQYF. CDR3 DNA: TGTGCCAGCAGAAAGGGCGGGGGCAGAGATACGCAGTATTTT.